A selection of T cell receptor beta chains follows, all from one sample in a study of OX40 agonist ivuxolimab in advanced cancers. Profiling relied on immunoSEQ multiplex PCR, and the TCRdb table lists in-frame clones only, not all of them. The sample contains approximately 51,000 clones, about 78% of which appear only once. Sample: CD4+ or CD8+ T cells sorted from blood, taken in a trial of the OX40 agonist ivuxolimab. The receptors were gathered from an adult with an advanced solid tumor such as melanoma, head and neck, liver or kidney cancer. CDR3s include the opening cysteine and the closing phenylalanine or tryptophan. A D gene is named only where the DNA matches it firmly. Not every row has a clone size; where given, it reads once, few, many or a size class.

>TRBV6-5|TRBJ1-1|-|14|-
TGTGCCAGCAGTGGAGGTACAAGGGCCACTGAAGCTTTCTTT
CASSGGTRATEAFF
>TRBV9|TRBJ2-3|TRBD2|16|-
TGTGCCAGCAGCGTAGAAGTAGCGGGAGGTGAAGATACGCAGTATTTT
CASSVEVAGGEDTQYF
>TRBV2|TRBJ2-4|TRBD2|16|-
TGTGCCAGCAGTGAGGGACTAGCGGGAGGGAAAAACATTCAGTACTTC
CASSEGLAGGKNIQYF
>TRBV28|TRBJ1-2|-|13|-
TGTGCCAGCAGTTTCTCCCGTAGCTATGGCTACACCTTC
CASSFSRSYGYTF
>TRBV28|TRBJ1-2|-|13|-
TGTGCCAGCACCTTCAGTGACGCTTATGGCTACACCTTC
CASTFSDAYGYTF
>TRBV7-9|TRBJ1-1|-|12|-
TGTGCCAGCAGTCACGAGAACACTGAAGCTTTCTTT
CASSHENTEAFF
>TRBV14|TRBJ1-4|-|14|once
TGTGCCAGCAGCCAGTCGGGGTATTCGGAAAAACTGTTTTTT
CASSQSGYSEKLFF
>TRBV2|TRBJ2-1|TRBD2|14|-
TGTGCCAGCAAGGCGGGAGGGGTTTACAATGAGCAGTTCTTC
CASKAGGVYNEQFF
>TRBV2|TRBJ1-6|-|13|-
TGTGCCAGCATCGGGGAGCCGAATTCACCCCTCCACTTT
CASIGEPNSPLHF
>TRBV5-4|TRBJ2-1|-|16|-
TGTGCCAGCAGCCCAGGGGGGGCGGCCGCCTACAATGAGCAGTTCTTC
CASSPGGAAAYNEQFF
>TRBV27|TRBJ2-1|-|13|once
TGTGCCAGCAGTTTAGGCTATAAGAATGAGCAGTTCTTC
CASSLGYKNEQFF
>TRBV11-2|TRBJ2-1|TRBD2|16|-
TGTGCCAGCAGCCCCGCGTCTAGCGGGAGTATTGGTGAGCAGTTCTTC
CASSPASSGSIGEQFF
>TRBV27|TRBJ2-3|-|15|-
TGTGCCAGCAGACCTGGGGGAAACCCTAGCGATACGCAGTATTTT
CASRPGGNPSDTQYF
>TRBV6-1|TRBJ1-1|-|13|-
TGTGCCAGCAGTTCTCACCAGGGTACTGAAGCTTTCTTT
CASSSHQGTEAFF
>TRBV23-1|TRBJ2-3|-|20|-
TGCGCCAGCAGTCAACGCCAAAAAGATAGCGTGGAGGGAAACACAGATACGCAGTATTTT
CASSQRQKDSVEGNTDTQYF